The 27 T cell receptor beta chains reported below all come from one sample, sequenced in a study of blood T cell repertoires in COVID-19. TCRdb keeps only in-frame clones here, not all; method: immunoSEQ multiplex PCR. The profile covers roughly 280,000 clones, with about 88% appearing a single time and less than 3% taken by the ten largest. Sequencing input: PBMCs or T cells enriched from blood (not recorded which). The receptors stem from a woman in her forties or fifties who had recovered from COVID-19.

The V and J genes are TRBV4-2 and TRBJ1-1; D not resolved. CDR1 is LGHNA, CDR2 YNFKEQ, per germline. V lost 3 bases, J lost 4 bases, and 12 bases lay in between. The CDR3 totals 14 residues. The DNA of the CDR3 is TGTGCCAGCAGCCAGGTCGTAAGGAGCACTGAAGCTTTCTTT. This gives the protein CASSQVVRSTEAFF.

CDR3 sequence reads: CASSQDDRHYGYTF. CDR3 nucleotide sequence: TGCGCCAGCAGCCAAGACGACAGGCACTATGGCTACACCTTC. The chain has TRBV4-3 and TRBJ1-2, with TRBD1 as a possible D gene (6 bases). Germline V CDR1 and CDR2: LGHNA, YSLEER. The V end lost 0 bases, the J end lost 3 bases, and 8 bases lay between the germline ends. This CDR3 contains 14 residues.

The chain couples TRBV2 to TRBJ1-1; perhaps TRBD1 as D (6 bases). This CDR3 is 13 amino acids long. Trimming removed 6 bases from V and 1 base from J, with 9 bases in between. Per germline, CDR1 SNHLY and CDR2 FYNNEI. CDR3 sequence reads: CASRGDKNTEAFF. The CDR3 region has the DNA TGTGCCAGCAGGGGGGACAAGAACACTGAAGCTTTCTTT.

V is TRBV6-2 or TRBV6-3 and J is TRBJ2-2; possibly TRBD2 for D (5 bases). Looked up from germline, CDR1 is MNHEY and CDR2 is SVGEGT. The V gene lost 0 bases and the J gene lost 6 bases, with 8 bases spanning the gap. The CDR3 totals 14 residues. The CDR3 is CASSYSGVAGELFF. The CDR3 DNA sequence: TGTGCCAGCAGTTACTCCGGGGTGGCCGGGGAGCTGTTTTTT.

CDR3 DNA: TGTGCCAGCACACCAGGGGGTTTGACCTACGAGCAGTACTTC. Its translation is CASTPGGLTYEQYF. V usage is TRBV2 and J usage is TRBJ2-7; TRBD1 matches at 7 bases. The CDR3 is made up of 14 amino acids. Germline CDR1 and CDR2: SNHLY and FYNNEI. V lost 7 bases and J lost 2; bases outside the gene matches: 8.

CDR3 DNA sequence: TGCAGTGCTAGGCGGGATACGCAGTATTTT. Protein: CSARRDTQYF. V is TRBV20-1 and J is TRBJ2-3; no clear D gene. This CDR3 is built from 10 residues. Germline-derived CDR1 and CDR2 are DFQATT and SNEGSKA (reference sequence). V gave up 3 bases and J gave up 6 bases, with 4 bases separating them.

The V gene is TRBV28, the J gene TRBJ1-6, with 10 bases aligning to TRBD1. The ends lost 3 bases at V and 6 bases at J; junction bases unmatched: 5. This CDR3 contains 16 residues. Germline CDR1 is MDHEN and CDR2 is SYDVKM. The CDR3, as DNA: TGTGCCAGCAGTTTGACAGGGGGCGCATTTAATTCACCCCTCCACTTT. As protein: CASSLTGGAFNSPLHF.

The chain couples TRBV5-4 to TRBJ1-2; a weak D match, TRBD1 (5 bases). CDR3 size: 13 residues. Trimming left V 1 base short and J 3 bases short, with 7 bases between. Germline V gives CDR1 SGHNT, CDR2 YYREEE (reference sequence). Here the CDR3 DNA reads TGTGCCAGCAGCTTGTCCAGGGACTATGGCTACACCTTC. It encodes CASSLSRDYGYTF.

This chain joins TRBV6-6 and TRBJ1-5, with D unclear. Trimming left V 6 bases short and J 9 bases short, with 15 bases between. The CDR3 is 13 amino acids. The germline CDR1 and CDR2 sequences are MNHNY and SVGAGI (reference sequence). For the CDR3, the DNA is TGTGCCAGCAGGCCTGACTCAAGTCGGCCCCAGCATTTT. Encoded protein: CASRPDSSRPQHF.

The rearrangement uses TRBV4-3 and TRBJ1-2, with 7 bases aligning to TRBD1. The trim removed 6 bases at V and 2 bases at J, leaving 3 bases unmatched. The germline gives CDR1 LGHNA, CDR2 YSLEER. This CDR3 has 13 residues. This CDR3 is CASRQTGNYGYTF. Written as DNA, the CDR3 is TGCGCCAGCAGACAGACAGGGAACTATGGCTACACCTTC.

The V and J genes are TRBV30 and TRBJ1-1, with TRBD1 identical over 7 bases. Germline CDR1 is GTSNPN and CDR2 is SVGIG (reference sequence). V lost 4 bases and J lost 0; bases outside the gene matches: 2. This CDR3 region has 13 residues. In DNA form, the CDR3 reads TGTGCCTGGAAGGGACAGCTGAACACTGAAGCTTTCTTT. It translates to CAWKGQLNTEAFF.

The chain couples TRBV28 to TRBJ1-6; possible D gene TRBD1, 6 bases. The length of the CDR3 is 14 residues. Trimming removed 6 bases from V and 8 bases from J, with 14 bases in between. From germline, CDR1 is MDHEN and CDR2 SYDVKM. CDR3 nucleotides: TGTGCCAGCAGCCCACCTACAGGGTATTCACCCCTCCACTTT. It specifies CASSPPTGYSPLHF.

The V gene is TRBV6-2 or TRBV6-3, the J gene TRBJ1-1; no reliable D call. The CDR3 has 17 amino acids. V was clipped by 0 bases and J by 4 bases, with 18 bases between them. Germline loops: CDR1 MNHEY, CDR2 SVGEGT. CDR3 sequence: CASSYSGRPILSTEAFF. The CDR3, as DNA: TGTGCCAGCAGTTACTCGGGCAGGCCTATCCTGAGCACTGAAGCTTTCTTT.

This chain connects TRBV7-8 to TRBJ1-5; TRBD1 might be the D (6 bases). This CDR3 is 16 amino acids long. Germline V gene data show CDR1 as SGHVS and CDR2 as FQNEAQ. Deletions cut 5 bases from V and 3 bases from J, with 17 bases between. CDR3 sequence (DNA): TGTGCCAGCAGCCTTAACAGGGAGCGTCACAATCAGCCCCAGCATTTT. Its protein is CASSLNRERHNQPQHF.

The chain is built from TRBV18 and TRBJ2-7; D uncertain. Germline V gene lookup returns CDR1 KGHSH and CDR2 LQKENI. The V end lost 2 bases, the J end lost 7 bases, and 9 bases lay between the germline ends. This CDR3 is 12 amino acids long. The CDR3 bases are TGTGCCAGCTCACCAAGCCGAGAGGAGCAGTACTTC. Amino acids: CASSPSREEQYF.

This clone was seen more than once but under ten times. V and J are TRBV11-2 and TRBJ2-7; D remains unclear. V was clipped by 0 bases and J by 2 bases, with 17 bases between them. Germline V gene data show CDR1 as SGHAT and CDR2 as FQNNGV. The CDR3 loop spans 17 amino acids. In nucleotides, the CDR3 is TGTGCCAGCAGCTTAGATGTCGTCAGACAATCAACCTACGAGCAGTACTTC. Residues: CASSLDVVRQSTYEQYF.

CDR3 in amino acids: CASSYLGQSNQPQHF. The CDR3 nucleotides read TGTGCCAGCAGTTACCTGGGACAGAGCAATCAGCCCCAGCATTTT. The chain couples TRBV6-2 or TRBV6-3 to TRBJ1-5; 7 bases match TRBD1. Looked up from germline, CDR1 is MNHEY and CDR2 is SVGEGT. Germline trimming cut 2 bases from V and 1 base from J; bases unmatched to any gene: 2. CDR3 length: 15 amino acids.

The chain combines TRBV28 with TRBJ1-5; D may be TRBD1 (6 bases). The germline V gene encodes CDR1 MDHEN and CDR2 SYDVKM. The CDR3 sequence is 13 residues long. The V end lost 7 bases, the J end lost 6 bases, and 13 bases lay between the germline ends. The CDR3 is CASKGGRAQPQHF. CDR3 bases: TGTGCCAGCAAGGGGGGGCGCGCTCAGCCCCAGCATTTT.

This clone was detected once. J is TRBJ1-1 and V is TRBV5-1; D is unresolved. Trimming pared 2 bases from V and 4 bases from J, leaving 9 bases between. CDR1 and CDR2 (germline): SGHRS, YFSETQ. This CDR3 is 13 amino acids long. For the CDR3, the DNA is TGCGCCAGCAGCTTCGAGGAAGGCACTGAAGCTTTCTTT. It codes for CASSFEEGTEAFF. Complete variable domain (other parts from reference TRBV5-1 and TRBJ1-1): KAGVTQTPRYLIKTRGQQVTLSCSPISGHRSVSWYQQTPGQGLQFLFEYFSETQRNKGNFPGRFSGRQFSNSRSEMNVSTLELGDSALYLCASSFEEGTEAFFGQGTRLTVV.

This clone was seen a single time. The rearrangement uses TRBV28 and TRBJ1-2; 11 bases align to TRBD1. The CDR3 sequence is 15 residues long. Germline V gene lookup returns CDR1 MDHEN and CDR2 SYDVKM. Losses at the gene ends were 5 bases for V and 5 bases for J; bases not matched to a gene: 7. The CDR3 DNA reads TGTGCCAGCAGTGGAGGGGACAGGGGGTTTTATGGCTACACCTTC. This codes for CASSGGDRGFYGYTF.

Notes on this clone: Since the CDR3 does not end with the conserved phenylalanine or tryptophan, this likely comes from a read error. The DNA is left out, because the CDR3 cannot be placed on it with certainty; the CDR3 is given as TCRdb lists it. The chain links TRBV20-1 to TRBJ2-4; the DNA was not compared with TRBD2, the D call given in the table. Germline assignment: CDR1 DFQATT and CDR2 SNEGSKA (reference sequence). The CDR3 sequence runs 11 residues, both termini included. CDR3 sequence: CSARAGLEERV.

As DNA, the CDR3 is TGTGCCAGCAGCGTATTTCCAGGCGTCGGCACTGAAGCTTTCTTT. Encoded protein: CASSVFPGVGTEAFF. The rearrangement joins TRBV9 to TRBJ1-1; D uncertain. V dropped 1 base and J dropped 4 bases, with 14 bases sitting between them. Per germline, CDR1 SGDLS and CDR2 YYNGEE. This CDR3 is 15 amino acids long.

The chain recombines TRBV28 with TRBJ1-2; maybe TRBD1 (5 bases). V shed 4 bases and J shed 2 bases, with 8 bases lying between them. The CDR3 sequence is 13 residues long. Germline CDR1 is MDHEN and CDR2 is SYDVKM. The CDR3 here is CASSSTVNYGYTF. The DNA for the CDR3 is TGTGCCAGCAGTTCGACAGTCAACTATGGCTACACCTTC.

The chain couples TRBV4-3 to TRBJ1-2; 8 positions agree with TRBD1. The V gene's germline CDR1 is LGHNA and CDR2 YSLEER. Unmatched junction bases numbered 10, after V lost 2 bases and J lost 8 bases. CDR3 size: 15 residues. DNA for the CDR3: TGCGCCAGCAGCCAAACCGGGACAGGCCTGAGAGGCTACACCTTC. Residues: CASSQTGTGLRGYTF.

The chain links TRBV15 to TRBJ2-2; tentatively, D is TRBD2 (6 bases). Germline V gene sequence: CDR1 LNHNV, CDR2 YYDKDF (reference sequence). Trimming cost V 2 bases and J 3 bases, with 7 bases left between them. This CDR3 is built from 14 residues. CDR3 in DNA: TGTGCCACCAGCAGAATAGCGGACACCGGGGAGCTGTTTTTT. Translated, it gives CATSRIADTGELFF.

The rearrangement uses TRBV6-5 and TRBJ2-2, with D unresolved. V lost 7 bases, J lost 0 bases, and 12 bases lay in between. There are 15 residues in the CDR3. Germline V lookup: CDR1 MNHEY, CDR2 SVGAGI. The CDR3 nucleotides read TGTGCCAGCACCGAGCGTAGAACGAACACCGGGGAGCTGTTTTTT. Protein sequence: CASTERRTNTGELFF.

The chain has TRBV4-1 and TRBJ2-7; 7 bases match TRBD2. Germline V gives CDR1 MGHRA, CDR2 YSYEKL. Unmatched junction bases numbered 9, after V lost 2 bases and J lost 2 bases. CDR3 length equals 16 residues. The CDR3 bases are TGCGCCAGCAGCCAAAACCTCGGGACTATGACCTACGAGCAGTACTTC. Translating it yields CASSQNLGTMTYEQYF.